This TCR beta chain is drawn from a study of blood T cell repertoires in COVID-19 (dated by TCRdb to the early 2020s). With regard to the full study: Samples covering the acute and convalescent phases of COVID-19 were provided by collaborators in the United States, Italy and Spain. The material from the prospective study consisted of cDNA or gDNA derived from T cells, B-cell-depleted T cells, or PBMCs. The dataset comprised deeply sampled blood TCRbeta repertoires from subjects exposed to, actively infected with, or recovered from COVID-19. The repertoires were released in a freely available public database intended as a resource for research on the immune response to SARS-CoV-2. Samples were obtained from the ongoing ImmuneRACE study (first 160 participants) and from about 1,300 subjects provided by 6 global collaborators. Nearly every sample came with metadata listing a de-identified subject ID, COVID-19 status, age in years and sex. Where available, HLA class I and class II types were obtained from metadata supplied by the sample provider rather than from assay-based typing.

As regards this clone: What antigen it recognizes has not been identified. The sample holds no much larger clone one base away, and base qualities are not on file.

TCRbeta CDR3 regions were amplified from genomic DNA using the immunoSEQ Assay, a bias-controlled multiplex PCR. The paper's processing steps were these. Within the assay, amplification of reference gene primers was used to estimate how many nucleated cells each sample contained. To quantify the absolute abundance of each unique TCRbeta CDR3 rearrangement, sequence reads were collapsed and filtered. Productive Simpson clonality was computed per sample as the square root of Simpson's diversity index over productive rearrangements. As stored in TCRdb, this immuneACCESS dataset retains in-frame rearrangements with V and J assigned. A fraction of the clones does not appear; measured against another copy, unresolved V genes explain less than half of the discrepancy, and the remainder lacks a known reason. V, J and clone size reflect that table, while D and trimming were determined from the DNA. This sample lists roughly 150,000 clones; roughly 85% were detected once. Of the sample, less than 6.5% falls within the top ten clones.

Taken from the germline V gene (reference sequence), the CDR1 and CDR2 loops are LGHDT and YNNKEL. V loses 6 bases at its end and J loses 3 bases; junction bases beyond the gene matches: 13. The CDR3 numbers 16 residues from cysteine through phenylalanine. Here the CDR3 DNA is all that survives: 48 bases in frame from base 1. Each collaborating institution followed its own protocols to collect whole blood in K2EDTA tubes. Collaborator samples were shipped for TCRbeta analysis as frozen whole blood, isolated PBMCs, or DNA extracted from either sample type. The research as a whole found: How much clinical and demographic metadata was included differed by source and by participant, and the metadata was provided uncurated.

The specimen was peripheral blood. This clonotype was obtained from a human donor in a cohort sampled during active COVID-19. The rearrangement combines TRBV3-1 (or the pseudogene TRBV3-2) with TRBJ2-7, and 8 bases in between align with TRBD2. CDR3 region: CASSQGVGLGGYEQYF. At the DNA level, the sequence is TGTGCCAGCAGTCAGGGTGTGGGACTAGGGGGCTACGAGCAGTACTTC.